One and the same sample provided the 15 T cell receptor beta chains below, sequenced in a study of blood T cells in healthy people across ages. A second PCR, run for about 6 to 12 cycles, used a sample-barcoded 5' primer plus a J-beta primer mix. TCRdb re-analysed the 5' RACE reads in MiXCR, keeping a single row per CDR3 protein. The repertoire consists of some 1.8 million distinct CDR3 sequences, with about two fifths occurring once and the leading ten covering roughly 24%. The sequenced material came from blood. Receptor source: a human donor in good health.

In this sample, this clonotype turned up a few times. The chain joins TRBV29-1 to TRBJ2-3; D might be TRBD2 (7 bases). V lost 4 bases and J lost 11, with 22 bases in between. Germline V gives CDR1 SQVTM, CDR2 ANQGSEA. This CDR3 is 14 amino acids long. CDR3 region: CSVVRWGGDPRQYF. The CDR3 coding sequence is TGCAGCGTTGTACGTTGGGGGGGCGACCCTCGGCAGTATTTT.

In this sample, this clonotype turned up a few times. The chain links TRBV7-2 to TRBJ2-5, with 8 nucleotides matching TRBD1. Trimming at V came to 3 bases and at J to 5 bases, leaving 5 bases not matched to a gene. Germline values: CDR1 SGHTA, CDR2 FQGNSA. The CDR3 length is 14 residues. CDR3 protein: CASSLRTGPETQYF. DNA for the CDR3: TGTGCCAGCAGCTTGCGGACAGGGCCGGAGACCCAGTACTTC.

This clonotype was observed a few times. The gene calls are TRBV7-2 and TRBJ2-1; tentative D call: TRBD1 (5 bases). V lost 6 bases to trimming and J lost 6 bases, with 9 bases between them. This CDR3 contains 12 residues. CDR1 and CDR2 from the germline V gene are SGHTA and FQGNSA. Here the CDR3 DNA reads TGTGCCAGCAGTTCAGGGCCCAATGAGCAGTTCTTC. As protein: CASSSGPNEQFF. The variable domain in full, completed from reference TRBV7-2 and TRBJ2-1, reads GAGVSQSPSNKVTEKGKDVELRCDPISGHTALYWYRQSLGQGLEFLIYFQGNSAPDKSGLPSDRFSAERTGGSVSTLTIQRTQQEDSAVYLCASSSGPNEQFFGPGTRLTVL.

This clonotype has just a few counts. This chain connects TRBV4-3 to TRBJ2-7, with 9 bases matching TRBD2. The CDR3 has 18 amino acids. Per the germline V gene, CDR1 is LGHNA and CDR2 is YSLEER. Losses at the gene ends were 1 base for V and 3 bases for J; bases not matched to a gene: 13. The CDR3 sequence is CASSQVWSASGVNYEQYF. The CDR3 DNA reads TGCGCCAGCAGCCAAGTGTGGTCGGCTAGCGGGGTTAACTACGAGCAGTACTTC.

The V and J genes are TRBV2 and TRBJ1-1, with a tentative D call TRBD1 (6 bases). V lost 7 bases and J lost 4, with 19 bases in between. The CDR3 spans 15 residues. Germline V gene sequence: CDR1 SNHLY, CDR2 FYNNEI. The CDR3 here is CASTRGLLRGTEAFF. In DNA form, the CDR3 reads TGTGCCAGCACTCGGGGGCTTCTTCGAGGCACTGAAGCTTTCTTT. The whole variable domain, remainder taken from reference TRBV2 and TRBJ1-1, is EPEVTQTPSHQVTQMGQEVILRCVPISNHLYFYWYRQILGQKVEFLVSFYNNEISEKSEIFDDQFSVERPDGSNFTLKIRSTKLEDSAMYFCASTRGLLRGTEAFFGQGTRLTVV.

This clonotype was observed a few times. This rearrangement joins TRBV7-2 to TRBJ2-3; D uncertain. V was cut by 6 bases and J by 2 bases, with 9 bases left in between. CDR3 length equals 13 residues. Germline assignment: CDR1 SGHTA and CDR2 FQGNSA. The CDR3 bases are TGTGCCAGCAGTCGAATCTACACAGATACGCAGTATTTT. It is translated as CASSRIYTDTQYF.

This clonotype was detected only a few times. The chain is built from TRBV7-2 and TRBJ2-7; 11 positions match TRBD1. CDR1 SGHTA and CDR2 FQGNSA come from the germline V gene. The CDR3 covers 17 residues. Trimming removed 6 bases from V and 4 bases from J; junction bases left unmatched: 14. CDR3 in DNA: TGTGCCAGCAGTCTCGCCTCACTCCGGGACAGGGGGTACGAGCAGTACTTC. Protein product: CASSLASLRDRGYEQYF.

This chain connects TRBV2 to TRBJ2-1; no clear D. V was cut by 6 bases and J by 0 bases, with 15 bases left in between. The germline V gene has CDR1 SNHLY and CDR2 FYNNEI. This CDR3 has 16 amino acids. CDR3 amino acids: CASSIGNLNSYNEQFF. Written as DNA, the CDR3 is TGTGCCAGCAGCATTGGGAATCTCAACTCCTACAATGAGCAGTTCTTC.

This sequence joins TRBV20-1 and TRBJ2-4, with TRBD2 as a possible D gene (6 bases). Germline assignment: CDR1 DFQATT and CDR2 SNEGSKA (reference sequence). The V gene lost 0 bases and the J gene lost 8 bases, with 17 bases spanning the gap. The CDR3 is 15 amino acids. CDR3 sequence: CSARDLRGSGDIQYF. The CDR3 nucleotides are TGCAGTGCTAGAGACTTACGGGGGTCAGGCGACATTCAGTACTTC.

V usage is TRBV7-3 and J usage is TRBJ2-3; D possibly corresponds to TRBD2 (6 bases). Germline V gene data show CDR1 as SGHTA and CDR2 as FQGTGA. CDR3 length equals 15 residues. Trimming shortened V by 2 bases and J by 2 bases, and 11 bases separated the two germline ends. CDR3 coding DNA: TGTGCCAGCAGCTTAGAGGCGGGGCACACAGATACGCAGTATTTT. Protein sequence: CASSLEAGHTDTQYF.

The chain uses TRBV20-1 and TRBJ1-4, with 7 bases matching TRBD1. Germline CDR1 and CDR2: DFQATT and SNEGSKA (reference sequence). The CDR3 sequence is 13 residues long. V shed 5 bases and J 0 bases; nucleotides not matched to a gene: 0. The CDR3 DNA reads as TGCAGTGCTGACAGGGCAACTAATGAAAAACTGTTTTTT. Translating gives CSADRATNEKLFF.

This CDR3 reads CASSLYGSGGTDTQYF. The CDR3 DNA reads as TGTGCCAGCAGTTTGTATGGTAGCGGGGGCACAGATACGCAGTATTTT. The chain employs TRBV28 and TRBJ2-3; TRBD2 agrees at 8 bases. V lost 3 bases, J lost 1 base, and 6 bases stayed unmatched. Germline V gives CDR1 MDHEN, CDR2 SYDVKM. This CDR3 is built from 16 residues.

The chain employs TRBV20-1 and TRBJ2-3, with 12 bases lining up with TRBD2. This CDR3 is 15 amino acids long. J gave up 3 bases and V 4 bases, and 5 bases lay outside the gene matches. CDR1 and CDR2 from the germline V gene are DFQATT and SNEGSKA (reference sequence). The CDR3 DNA sequence: TGCAGTGCTAACGGACTAGCGGGGTTAACAGATACGCAGTATTTT. Protein sequence: CSANGLAGLTDTQYF.

This clonotype was picked up a small number of times. This rearrangement joins TRBV29-1 to TRBJ2-1, with 7 bases aligning to TRBD1. Germline V gives CDR1 SQVTM, CDR2 ANQGSEA. V was clipped by 2 bases and J by 6 bases; unmatched bases: 10. The CDR3 is 15 amino acids. DNA for the CDR3: TGCAGCGTTGAAATGGGACAGAAAGGATTCAATGAGCAGTTCTTC. Translated, it gives CSVEMGQKGFNEQFF.

This clonotype was detected a few times. This chain uses TRBV27 with TRBJ1-2; TRBD1 matches 7 bases. The germline gives CDR1 MNHEY, CDR2 SMNVEV (reference sequence). The CDR3 extends over 15 amino acids. Trimming removed 8 bases from V and 0 bases from J; junction bases left unmatched: 9. This chain's CDR3 is CASRLGGLTNYGYTF. For the CDR3, the DNA is TGTGCCAGCCGATTAGGGGGCCTTACTAACTATGGCTACACCTTC.